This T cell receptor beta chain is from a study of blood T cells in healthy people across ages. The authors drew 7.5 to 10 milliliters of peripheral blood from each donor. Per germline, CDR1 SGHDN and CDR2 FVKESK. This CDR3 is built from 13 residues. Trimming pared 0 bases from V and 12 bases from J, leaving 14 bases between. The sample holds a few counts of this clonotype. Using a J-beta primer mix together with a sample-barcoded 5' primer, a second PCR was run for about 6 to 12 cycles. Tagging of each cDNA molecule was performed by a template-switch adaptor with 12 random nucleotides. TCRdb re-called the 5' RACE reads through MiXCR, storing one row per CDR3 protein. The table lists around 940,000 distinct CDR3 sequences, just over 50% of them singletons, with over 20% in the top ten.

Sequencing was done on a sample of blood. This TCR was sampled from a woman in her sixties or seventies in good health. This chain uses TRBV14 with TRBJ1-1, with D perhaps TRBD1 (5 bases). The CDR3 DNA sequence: TGTGCCAGCAGCCAAGATTGGGCAGGGAGTCCTTTCTTT. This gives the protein CASSQDWAGSPFF.